A single sample is the source of the 20 T cell receptor beta chains below, sequenced in a study of blood T cells in healthy people across ages. PCR was performed a second time for about 6 to 12 cycles using a sample-barcoded 5' primer and a J-beta primer mix. MiXCR, run by TCRdb on the 5' RACE reads, gives a single entry per CDR3 protein. The data hold roughly 570,000 distinct CDR3 sequences, with 25% to 30% observed a single time. The sample taken for sequencing was blood. Receptor source: a woman aged 70-85 years in good health.

The chain carries TRBV7-9 and TRBJ1-1; TRBD1 matches 8 bases. The length of the CDR3 is 13 residues. Germline V gene sequence: CDR1 SEHNR, CDR2 FQNEAQ (reference sequence). V lost 10 bases and J lost 6; bases outside the gene matches: 10. Written as DNA, the CDR3 is TGTGCCACCTCGGGACAGGTCGACGCTGAAGCTTTCTTT. Translated, it gives CATSGQVDAEAFF.

This clonotype was found a few times. The chain is built from TRBV23-1 and TRBJ1-5; 8 nucleotides agree with TRBD1. TRBV23-1 has ORF status, its function being uncertain. The V gene end was trimmed by 6 bases and the J gene end by 0 bases; junction bases not matched to a gene: 4. The CDR3 spans 15 residues. The CDR3 DNA follows: TGCGCCAGCAGACGGACAGGGTCTAGCAATCAGCCCCAGCATTTT. Translating gives CASRRTGSSNQPQHF.

This chain connects TRBV4-3 to TRBJ2-3; D ambiguous. V was cut by 0 bases and J by 0 bases, with 19 bases left in between. This CDR3 comprises 19 residues. Germline V gene sequence: CDR1 LGHNA, CDR2 YSLEER. The CDR3 sequence: CASSQDIQLVAPSTDTQYF. CDR3 DNA: TGCGCCAGCAGCCAAGATATACAGTTAGTGGCTCCTAGCACAGATACGCAGTATTTT.

This clonotype was found a few times. This sequence joins TRBV7-2 and TRBJ1-2; D remains unclear. Germline assignment: CDR1 SGHTA and CDR2 FQGNSA. The CDR3 has 14 amino acids. Deletions cut 1 base from V and 8 bases from J, with 14 bases between. In nucleotides, the CDR3 is TGTGCCAGCAGCTTAGGATATGGGGAGTTCGGCTACACCTTC. This translates into CASSLGYGEFGYTF.

This rearrangement joins TRBV10-3 to TRBJ2-7, with D tentatively TRBD1 (5 bases). The germline V and J ends were trimmed by 3 bases and 6 bases, with 18 bases remaining between them. The germline CDR1 and CDR2 sequences are ENHRY and SYGVKD. The CDR3 has 15 amino acids. The CDR3 loop is CAISEGRSGLGEQYF. Written as DNA, the CDR3 is TGTGCCATCAGTGAAGGCCGCTCAGGGTTAGGCGAGCAGTACTTC.

This clonotype was detected a few times. The genes are TRBV4-3 and TRBJ1-2, with TRBD1 matching 7 bases. The CDR3 sequence is 15 residues long. Germline V gene sequence: CDR1 LGHNA, CDR2 YSLEER. V gave up 2 bases and J gave up 0 bases; unmatched junction bases: 3. CDR3 DNA: TGCGCCAGCAGCCAAACAGGACAGGCTAACTATGGCTACACCTTC. It encodes CASSQTGQANYGYTF.

This clonotype was counted only a few times. The rearrangement links TRBV25-1 to TRBJ2-5; possibly TRBD2 for D (6 bases). This CDR3 comprises 14 residues. Trimming removed 5 bases from V and 1 base from J, with 11 bases in between. CDR1 and CDR2 from the germline V gene are MGHDK and SYGVNS. The chain's CDR3 is CASSRLAAQETQYF. The CDR3 DNA reads TGTGCCAGCAGTCGGTTAGCGGCCCAAGAGACCCAGTACTTC.

The rearrangement joins TRBV12-3 or TRBV12-4 to TRBJ1-3; D possibly corresponds to TRBD1 (5 bases). The CDR3 extends over 13 amino acids. The germline V and J ends were trimmed by 10 bases and 0 bases, with 10 bases remaining between them. Here the CDR3 DNA reads TGTGCCACGGGGCTCTACTCTGGAAACACCATATATTTT. Its translation is CATGLYSGNTIYF.

J is TRBJ1-2 and V is TRBV12-3 or TRBV12-4, with D perhaps matching TRBD1 (6 bases). The V and J ends lost 1 base and 6 bases respectively, with 12 bases between them. The CDR3 length is 14 residues. In DNA, the CDR3 is TGTGCCAGCAGTTTAGTACAGGGTGTAAATGGCTACACCTTC. Its translation: CASSLVQGVNGYTF.

Points on this clonotype: With a much larger clone just one base away, this may be a read error. This chain connects TRBV20-1 to TRBJ1-2, with 8 bases fitting TRBD1. This CDR3 is 12 amino acids long. Per the germline V gene, CDR1 is DFQATT and CDR2 is SNEGSKA (reference sequence). V trimming: 5 bases; J trimming: 3 bases; junction bases outside the gene matches: 2. CDR3 bases: TGCAGTGCTGACAGGGGCGACTATGGCTACACCTTC. It encodes CSADRGDYGYTF.

V usage is TRBV12-3 or TRBV12-4 and J usage is TRBJ2-7; possible D gene TRBD2, 6 bases. Trimming took off 0 bases at V and 5 bases at J, with 20 bases between the two ends. The CDR3 consists of 17 residues. The CDR3 DNA reads as TGTGCCAGCAGTTTAGCGCTTGGGGCCCCGGGGGTAGACGAGCAGTACTTC. Translation gives CASSLALGAPGVDEQYF.

V gene TRBV7-9 combines with J gene TRBJ1-2; 7 bases line up with TRBD1. V dropped 7 bases and J dropped 8; count of bases not matched to a gene: 13. This CDR3 is built from 14 residues. Germline V gene data show CDR1 as SEHNR and CDR2 as FQNEAQ (reference sequence). The CDR3, as DNA: TGTGCCAGCACCCCGGGACAGAGAAACATGGGCTACACCTTC. Translating it yields CASTPGQRNMGYTF.

The genes are TRBV20-1 and TRBJ1-6; no clear D gene. Trimming took off 5 bases at V and 7 bases at J, with 12 bases between the two ends. Germline V gene sequence: CDR1 DFQATT, CDR2 SNEGSKA (reference sequence). There are 13 residues in the CDR3. CDR3 DNA: TGCAGTGCTCCCGTCCCGGGGAATTCACCCCTCCACTTT. Its protein product is CSAPVPGNSPLHF.

The chain combines TRBV7-9 with TRBJ1-1; possibly TRBD1 for D (5 bases). Looked up from germline, CDR1 is SEHNR and CDR2 is FQNEAQ (reference sequence). The V end lost 3 bases, the J end lost 3 bases, and 14 bases lay between the germline ends. The CDR3 extends over 15 amino acids. In DNA, the CDR3 is TGTGCCAGCAGCTTGATGGGGGTGGGGGACACTGAAGCTTTCTTT. It codes for CASSLMGVGDTEAFF.

Notes on this clonotype: The junction departs from germline at one end; a sequencing error may be responsible. The V call is TRBV20-1, the J call TRBJ2-4; a weak D match, TRBD1 (5 bases). Germline loops: CDR1 DFQATT, CDR2 SNEGSKA (reference sequence). The CDR3 is made up of 14 amino acids. The CDR3 nucleotides are TGCAGTGCTAGAGATTTTCAGGGCGGAAACATTCGGTACTTC. This codes for CSARDFQGGNIRYF.

At least ten counts were recorded for this clonotype. The chain couples TRBV4-3 to TRBJ2-7; no definite D call. CDR1 is LGHNA, CDR2 YSLEER, per germline. V was shortened by 1 base and J by 0 bases, with 10 bases between the two germline ends. This CDR3 spans 15 amino acids. CDR3 DNA: TGCGCCAGCAGCCAAGCGGCCGTACCCTCCTACGAGCAGTACTTC. Translating it yields CASSQAAVPSYEQYF.

This clonotype appeared a few times. The rearrangement links TRBV5-1 to TRBJ1-5; no clear D. Trimming removed 7 bases at V and 7 bases at J, with 15 bases between. The CDR3 loop spans 13 amino acids. Germline CDR1 reads SGHRS; CDR2 reads YFSETQ. The CDR3 protein is CASATADGQPQHF. The CDR3 DNA reads TGCGCCAGCGCAACAGCGGATGGACAGCCCCAGCATTTT.

The sample holds a few counts of this clonotype. One end of the junction does not line up with germline, which may come from a read error. The J gene is TRBJ1-1, the V gene TRBV6-2 or TRBV6-3; perhaps TRBD1 as D (5 bases). In germline, CDR1 is MNHEY, CDR2 SVGEGT. CDR3 size: 16 residues. Written as DNA, the CDR3 is TGTGCCAGCAGATCCCCCCCGGGACCGCTAAACACTGGAGCTTTCTTT. This sequence encodes CASRSPPGPLNTGAFF.

The V and J genes are TRBV5-1 and TRBJ1-1; D unclear. The V and J ends lost 1 base and 7 bases respectively, with 17 bases between them. Germline CDR1 and CDR2: SGHRS and YFSETQ. CDR3 length equals 15 residues. The CDR3 is CASSLPRPTRDEAFF. In DNA form, the CDR3 reads TGCGCCAGCAGCTTGCCGCGACCGACGCGGGATGAAGCTTTCTTT.

This rearrangement joins TRBV25-1 to TRBJ2-1; TRBD2 matches at 7 bases. Trimming took 5 bases from V and 6 from J; bases not matched to a gene: 10. There are 15 residues in the CDR3. From germline, CDR1 is MGHDK and CDR2 SYGVNS. CDR3 coding DNA: TGTGCCAGCAGTACACCTGCCGGACTAGGCAATGAGCAGTTCTTC. The encoded protein is CASSTPAGLGNEQFF.